This T cell receptor beta chain stems from a study of shared clonotypes between healthy human individuals. Looked up from germline, CDR1 is SGDLS and CDR2 is YYNGEE. V was cut by 0 bases and J by 2 bases, with 7 bases left in between. The CDR3 contains 14 residues. Using immunoSEQ multiplex PCR, the repertoire was profiled, and TCRdb retains in-frame clones only, with some absent. Of some 2.1 million clones in the sample, 85% to 95% are singletons; the top ten hold 1.1%. Cells designated naive CD8 were CD45RO-negative and were positively selected for CCR7, with terminally differentiated effector memory CD45RA+ cells excluded.

This receptor was taken from a man aged 18 to 30 in good health. The specimen sequenced was naive CD8+ T cells sorted from blood. The chain carries TRBV9 and TRBJ2-3; D gene uncertain. Here the CDR3 reads CASSVARITDTQYF. The CDR3 nucleotides are TGTGCCAGCAGCGTAGCCCGAATCACAGATACGCAGTATTTT.